Reported below is one T cell receptor (beta chain). As yet, its antigen is unknown. The data were obtained in a study of T-cell reconstitution after alpha-beta-depleted transplantation in children. Study observations and caveats: Recipient T cells and thymic progenitors that survived were the source of the high TCRbeta diversity seen at day 60 in some patients.

This sample's TCRbeta library carried unique molecular identifier barcodes. TCRdb independently ran MiXCR on the PCR reads; one entry per CDR3 protein. The sample includes around 580,000 distinct CDR3 sequences, 25% to 30% of them seen just once. Germline lookup yields CDR1 MNHEY and CDR2 SVGAGI. The CDR3 length is 15 residues. Trimming shortened V by 0 bases and J by 1 base, and 7 bases separated the two germline ends. The source material was PBMCs, sampled before TCRalphabeta/CD19-depleted stem cell transplant. The sequence was collected from a boy under two years old with Wiskott-Aldrich syndrome, due to receive a stem cell transplant. The chain recombines TRBV6-5 with TRBJ1-3; D not resolved. The DNA of the CDR3 is TGTGCCAGCAGTTACTCGGAAGGGTCTGGAAACACCATATATTTT. Encoded protein: CASSYSEGSGNTIYF.